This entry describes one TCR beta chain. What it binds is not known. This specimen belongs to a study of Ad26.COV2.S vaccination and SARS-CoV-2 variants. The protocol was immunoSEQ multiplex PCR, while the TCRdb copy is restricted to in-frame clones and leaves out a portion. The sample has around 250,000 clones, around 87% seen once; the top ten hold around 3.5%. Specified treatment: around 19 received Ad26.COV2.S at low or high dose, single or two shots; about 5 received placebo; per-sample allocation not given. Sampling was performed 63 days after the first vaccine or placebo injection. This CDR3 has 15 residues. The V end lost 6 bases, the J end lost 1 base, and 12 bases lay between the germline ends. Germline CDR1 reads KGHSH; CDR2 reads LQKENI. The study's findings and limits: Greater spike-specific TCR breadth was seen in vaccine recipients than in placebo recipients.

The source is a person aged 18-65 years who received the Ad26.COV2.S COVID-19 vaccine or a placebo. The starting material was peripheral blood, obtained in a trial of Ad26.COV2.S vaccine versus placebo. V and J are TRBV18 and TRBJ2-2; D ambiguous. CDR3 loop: CASSQRPENTGELFF. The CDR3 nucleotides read TGTGCCAGCTCCCAACGGCCAGAGAACACCGGGGAGCTGTTTTTT.